This TCR beta chain was found in a study of T cells in Graves' hyperthyroidism and ophthalmopathy. TCR beta CDR3 sequences were amplified from RNA transcripts. HTBI primers were used for first-round RT-PCR of the TCR CDR3. TCRdb reprocessed the multiplex PCR reads via MiXCR and lists one record per CDR3 protein. Of hundreds of thousands of distinct CDR3 sequences in the sample, roughly 15% were seen once. The CDR3 sequence is 14 residues long. Trimming removed 3 bases at V and 4 bases at J, with 15 bases between. Germline CDR1 is GTSNPN and CDR2 is SVGIG (reference sequence). This clonotype was detected many times.

The sequence derives from a woman aged 40 to 50 with Graves' ophthalmopathy. Sequencing input: blood. The chain uses TRBV30 and TRBJ1-2; tentatively, D is TRBD1 (5 bases). The CDR3 protein is CAWSIFTGGYGYTF. The CDR3 DNA sequence: TGTGCCTGGAGCATATTTACAGGCGGCTATGGCTACACCTTC.